This entry lists 6 T cell receptor beta chains sequenced from one sample in a study of blood T cell repertoires in COVID-19. Method: immunoSEQ multiplex PCR; TCRdb's copy keeps in-frame clones and lacks some. The sample carries under 200,000 clones, roughly nine tenths recorded once. The sequenced sample was peripheral blood. The source is a woman in her seventies with acute or convalescent COVID-19.

This chain uses TRBV5-1 with TRBJ2-5, with a weak D call TRBD2 (6 bases). Trimming removed 3 bases at V and 0 bases at J, with 12 bases between. Germline V gene data show CDR1 as SGHRS and CDR2 as YFSETQ. There are 15 residues in the CDR3. CDR3 residues: CASSWGDGYQETQYF. The CDR3 nucleotides read TGCGCCAGCAGCTGGGGGGACGGGTACCAAGAGACCCAGTACTTC.

This rearrangement joins TRBV6-5 to TRBJ2-2; D might be TRBD2 (6 bases). V lost 11 bases and J 7 bases, leaving 8 bases between the germline ends. The CDR3 is 10 residues long. Looked up from germline, CDR1 is MNHEY and CDR2 is SVGAGI. CDR3 sequence (DNA): TGTGCCGGGGGGTTCGGGGAGCTGTTTTTT. It encodes CAGGFGELFF.

The V gene is TRBV18, the J gene TRBJ1-1; maybe TRBD1 (6 bases). Germline CDR1 reads KGHSH; CDR2 reads LQKENI. V was clipped by 3 bases and J by 0 bases, with 11 bases between them. The CDR3 is 15 residues long. The CDR3 region has the DNA TGTGCCAGCTCACCTTTACAGGGTTTGAACACTGAAGCTTTCTTT. It encodes CASSPLQGLNTEAFF.

This clone was observed a few times. At the DNA level, this CDR3 is encoded by other sequences in the same sample as well. V is TRBV6-5 and J is TRBJ1-4, with a possible D match to TRBD1 (6 bases). Trimming took off 2 bases at V and 5 bases at J, with 12 bases between the two ends. Per germline, CDR1 MNHEY and CDR2 SVGAGI. The CDR3 runs 15 residues. The chain's CDR3 is CASSYLTGRNEKLFF. CDR3 DNA: TGTGCCAGCAGTTACCTCACAGGGCGGAATGAAAAACTGTTTTTT.

This sequence joins TRBV6-5 and TRBJ1-2; a weak D match, TRBD1 (5 bases). Trimming took 6 bases from V and 3 from J, leaving 17 bases between them. This CDR3 has 15 amino acids. From germline, CDR1 is MNHEY and CDR2 SVGAGI. The CDR3 nucleotides read TGTGCCAGCAGGGGCACGGGTCAAGGGGACTATGGCTACACCTTC. This codes for CASRGTGQGDYGYTF.

There are a few counts of this clone. The chain carries TRBV4-1 and TRBJ2-2; 9 bases are a match to TRBD2. Germline assignment: CDR1 MGHRA and CDR2 YSYEKL. The CDR3 is 18 amino acids. V shed 1 base, J shed 0 bases, and the junction held 6 bases outside the gene matches. The CDR3 nucleotides are TGCGCCAGCAGCCAAGTGGGTGCGGGAGGGACGAACACCGGGGAGCTGTTTTTT. Translated: CASSQVGAGGTNTGELFF.